This TCR beta chain appears in the sequencing data of a study of human T cells and chemical hapten exposure. TCRdb re-called the RACE reads with MiXCR, one entry per CDR3 protein. Here the sample spans under 300,000 distinct CDR3 sequences, around 9.3% being singletons. Time point given: pre-sensitization, week 0. Sample treatment: therapeutic diphenylcyclopropenone sensitization with weekly scalp DPC. After removal of 4 bases from V and 7 bases from J, the junction contained 10 bases not matched to a gene. CDR3 length equals 16 residues. The germline CDR1 and CDR2 sequences are MDHEN and SYDVKM. Sequenced material: whole blood, taken in connection with sensitization to the hapten diphenylcyclopropenone (DPC). This sequence was found in a woman between 35 and 50 years old with alopecia areata. Some clones in this sample may be carry-over from other donors' samples. This chain uses TRBV28 with TRBJ2-7, with 13 bases lining up with TRBD2. CDR3 bases: TGTGCCAGCAGTTCGCCGGGGGGACTAGCGGGATGGGAGCAGTACTTC. Translated, it gives CASSSPGGLAGWEQYF.